These 23 T cell receptor beta chains came from one sample sequenced in a study of blood T cell repertoires in COVID-19 (dated by TCRdb to 2020 to 2022). Library generation was performed with the immunoSEQ multiplex PCR assay. TCRdb mirrors the immuneACCESS table, restricted to in-frame sequences. Some clones are absent from its copies; in checked studies, under half trace to an unresolved V gene, and the reason for the others is unknown. The sample table records approximately 300,000 clones; about nine tenths of these occur just once. Clones ranked in the top ten supply 2% to 3% of the sample. The sequenced sample consisted of PBMCs or T cells enriched from blood (not recorded which). The source is a man aged 55 to 70 who had recovered from COVID-19.

This clone showed up just a few times. The CDR3 region is CASGYRGGYEQYF. The CDR3 DNA reads TGTGCCAGCGGATACAGGGGAGGCTACGAGCAGTACTTC. The chain uses TRBV27 and TRBJ2-7; maybe TRBD1 (7 bases). There are 13 residues in the CDR3. V was clipped by 8 bases and J by 3 bases, with 14 bases between them. Germline lookup yields CDR1 MNHEY and CDR2 SMNVEV (reference sequence).

The V gene is TRBV6-5, the J gene TRBJ1-6; 9 bases are a match to TRBD1. The V segment lost 6 bases and the J segment 7 bases; nucleotides outside the gene matches: 7. The CDR3 sequence is 15 residues long. CDR1 is MNHEY and CDR2 is SVGAGI in the germline V gene. The CDR3 here is CASRGGTGRNSPLHF. As DNA, the CDR3 is TGTGCCAGCAGGGGGGGGACAGGGAGGAATTCACCCCTCCACTTT.

The chain joins TRBV12-3 or TRBV12-4 to TRBJ1-4; weak D call: TRBD1 (6 bases). CDR3 length equals 13 residues. Deletions cut 5 bases from V and 5 bases from J, with 9 bases between. The CDR3 coding sequence is TGTGCCAGCAGTGGCAGGGGAAATGAAAAACTGTTTTTT. This gives the protein CASSGRGNEKLFF.

This chain connects TRBV18 to TRBJ2-1; D is undetermined. This CDR3 is built from 11 residues. The germline V gene has CDR1 KGHSH and CDR2 LQKENI. Trimming pared 3 bases from V and 6 bases from J, leaving 3 bases between. The DNA of the CDR3 is TGTGCCAGCTCACCTATCAATGAGCAGTTCTTC. Its protein is CASSPINEQFF.

This clone was counted a few times. The chain links TRBV4-1 to TRBJ2-2, with 8 bases lining up with TRBD2. This CDR3 contains 16 residues. With V trimmed by 5 bases and J by 4 bases, 9 bases remained unmatched. Germline CDR1 is MGHRA and CDR2 is YSYEKL. This CDR3 is CASSALSGGSTGELFF. DNA for the CDR3: TGCGCCAGCAGCGCCTTGAGCGGGGGCAGCACCGGGGAGCTGTTTTTT.

This chain connects TRBV12-5 to TRBJ2-1; TRBD1 is a possible D gene (6 bases). The V gene lost 6 bases and the J gene lost 4 bases, with 16 bases spanning the gap. The CDR3 runs to 15 residues. Per germline, CDR1 LGHNT and CDR2 FRNRAP. In DNA form, the CDR3 reads TGTGCTAGTGGACTACAGGGAAGAACTTACAATGAGCAGTTCTTC. As protein: CASGLQGRTYNEQFF.

This chain connects TRBV21-1 to TRBJ1-1; TRBD1 is the table's D call and was not checked against the DNA. TRBV21-1 has pseudogene status. CDR3 length: 13 amino acids. CDR3 region: CASMIRGDTEAFF. The CDR3 bases are TGTGCCAGCATGATCAGGGGTGACACTGAAGCTTTCTTT.

V gene TRBV15 combines with J gene TRBJ2-5; a weak D match, TRBD2 (6 bases). The germline V gene encodes CDR1 LNHNV and CDR2 YYDKDF (reference sequence). The CDR3 has 14 amino acids. V was shortened by 7 bases and J by 4 bases, with 16 bases between the two germline ends. The CDR3 coding sequence is TGTGCCACCAACGGGGGTTTCTATCGAGAGACCCAGTACTTC. This codes for CATNGGFYRETQYF.

The rearrangement joins TRBV28 to TRBJ1-5, with 7 bases identical to TRBD1. The CDR3 has 12 amino acids. The V gene's germline CDR1 is MDHEN and CDR2 SYDVKM. After removal of 6 bases from V and 5 bases from J, the junction contained 1 base not matched to a gene. This CDR3 reads CASRQGYQPQHF. The DNA for the CDR3 is TGTGCCAGCAGACAGGGGTATCAGCCCCAGCATTTT.

The chain links TRBV3-1 (or the pseudogene TRBV3-2) to TRBJ2-2; TRBD2 matches 13 bases. Germline V lookup: CDR1 LGHDT, CDR2 YNNKEL (reference sequence). There are 17 residues in the CDR3. Losses at the gene ends were 3 bases for V and 7 bases for J; bases not matched to a gene: 8. CDR3 amino acids: CASSQSGLAGVVGELFF. The CDR3 bases are TGTGCCAGCAGCCAGAGCGGACTAGCGGGAGTGGTCGGGGAGCTGTTTTTT.

This clone was detected only once. The chain carries TRBV9 and TRBJ2-1; 11 nucleotides agree with TRBD1. V was clipped by 6 bases and J by 2 bases; unmatched bases: 4. CDR1 is SGDLS, CDR2 YYNGEE, per germline. The CDR3 loop spans 15 amino acids. Here the CDR3 reads CASMRGQGAYNEQFF. The CDR3, as DNA: TGTGCCAGCATGCGGGGACAGGGGGCCTACAATGAGCAGTTCTTC.

The rearrangement joins TRBV24-1 to TRBJ2-5; TRBD2 agrees at 11 bases. The V gene's germline CDR1 is KGHDR and CDR2 SFDVKD. This CDR3 region has 14 residues. V lost 0 bases to trimming and J lost 11 bases; unmatched junction nucleotides: 4. CDR3 nucleotide sequence: TGTGCCACCAGTGATTTGGATACTAGCGGGGGTCAGTACTTC. Protein product: CATSDLDTSGGQYF.

The genes are TRBV7-2 and TRBJ2-3; 9 nucleotides match TRBD2. Trimming at V came to 6 bases and at J to 0 bases, leaving 10 bases not matched to a gene. From germline, CDR1 is SGHTA and CDR2 FQGNSA. The CDR3 contains 17 residues. The CDR3 DNA reads as TGTGCCAGCAGGCCCAGGCCTAGCGGGGCGAGCACAGATACGCAGTATTTT. Amino acid sequence: CASRPRPSGASTDTQYF.

The gene calls are TRBV7-8 and TRBJ2-1; TRBD2 agrees at 13 bases. J lost 0 bases, V lost 5 bases, and 4 bases had no gene match. From germline, CDR1 is SGHVS and CDR2 FQNEAQ. The CDR3 has 17 residues. CDR3 sequence (DNA): TGTGCCAGCAGCCCTCGGACTAGCGGGAGCTCCTACAATGAGCAGTTCTTC. Amino acids: CASSPRTSGSSYNEQFF.

The chain joins TRBV28 to TRBJ1-1, with 7 bases matching TRBD1. V shed 5 bases, J shed 4 bases, and the junction held 7 bases outside the gene matches. CDR3 size: 14 residues. Germline values: CDR1 MDHEN, CDR2 SYDVKM. The CDR3 sequence is CASSAGGSSTEAFF. The CDR3 DNA reads TGTGCCAGCAGTGCAGGGGGTTCGAGCACTGAAGCTTTCTTT.

The V call is TRBV28, the J call TRBJ1-1; TRBD1 matches 7 bases. The CDR3 covers 16 residues. The germline CDR1 and CDR2 sequences are MDHEN and SYDVKM. The ends lost 1 base at V and 1 base at J; junction bases unmatched: 6. The CDR3 DNA follows: TGTGCCAGCAGTTTATCTCAGGGGGTTGGGAACACTGAAGCTTTCTTT. Amino acids: CASSLSQGVGNTEAFF.

The chain couples TRBV29-1 to TRBJ1-1, with TRBD1 identical over 10 bases. Germline V gene data show CDR1 as SQVTM and CDR2 as ANQGSEA. V was clipped by 4 bases and J by 0 bases; unmatched bases: 8. There are 16 residues in the CDR3. The CDR3 nucleotides are TGCAGCGTTGGGGGGGACAGGGGAAACATGAACACTGAAGCTTTCTTT. Amino acids: CSVGGDRGNMNTEAFF.

The CDR3 nucleotides are TGTGCCAGCAGTGAGGTGACTAGCGGCTACAATGAGCAGTTCTTC. Translating gives CASSEVTSGYNEQFF. This chain links TRBV2 with TRBJ2-1, with 9 bases fitting TRBD2. V gave up 3 bases and J gave up 3 bases; unmatched junction bases: 3. Germline CDR1 reads SNHLY; CDR2 reads FYNNEI. This CDR3 contains 15 residues.

V is TRBV6-5 and J is TRBJ2-2; 7 nucleotides line up with TRBD1. Trimming removed 6 bases from V and 6 bases from J; junction bases left unmatched: 4. The CDR3 totals 13 residues. CDR1 is MNHEY, CDR2 SVGAGI, per germline. Here the CDR3 DNA reads TGTGCCAGCAGAGGGGGCGCGTCCGGGGAGCTGTTTTTT. Protein: CASRGGASGELFF.

The CDR3 region has the DNA TGTGCCAGCAGCTCGATCCAGGGTAACTATGGCTACACCTTC. As protein: CASSSIQGNYGYTF. The V and J genes are TRBV7-9 and TRBJ1-2; the D gene is possibly TRBD1 (5 bases). Germline-derived CDR1 and CDR2 are SEHNR and FQNEAQ (reference sequence). V lost 4 bases and J 1 base, leaving 10 bases between the germline ends. This CDR3 region has 14 residues.

The chain links TRBV18 to TRBJ1-6; 9 bases are a match to TRBD1. From germline, CDR1 is KGHSH and CDR2 LQKENI. The CDR3 is 15 amino acids. Unmatched junction bases numbered 6, after V lost 5 bases and J lost 7 bases. The CDR3 here is CASSSSGTGNSPLHF. The CDR3 DNA is TGTGCCAGCTCATCCTCCGGGACAGGGAATTCACCCCTCCACTTT.

V and J are TRBV13 and TRBJ1-1, with 8 nucleotides matching TRBD1. The V segment lost 6 bases and the J segment 4 bases; nucleotides outside the gene matches: 4. Germline V gene lookup returns CDR1 PRHDT and CDR2 FYEKMQ (reference sequence). The CDR3 is 13 residues long. CDR3 nucleotide sequence: TGTGCCAGCAGAAGAACAGGGGGCACTGAAGCTTTCTTT. It codes for CASRRTGGTEAFF. Filled out from reference TRBV13 and TRBJ1-1, the complete variable domain reads AAGVIQSPRHLIKEKRETATLKCYPIPRHDTVYWYQQGPGQDPQFLISFYEKMQSDKGSIPDRFSAQQFSDYHSELNMSSLELGDSALYFCASRRTGGTEAFFGQGTRLTVV.

The rearrangement links TRBV5-4 to TRBJ1-1; 12 bases are shared with TRBD1. J lost 4 bases, V lost 5 bases, and 9 bases had no gene match. The V gene's germline CDR1 is SGHNT and CDR2 YYREEE (reference sequence). CDR3 length: 16 residues. CDR3 sequence reads: CASSQGQGALGTEAFF. The CDR3 coding sequence is TGTGCCAGCAGTCAGGGACAGGGGGCTCTGGGCACTGAAGCTTTCTTT.